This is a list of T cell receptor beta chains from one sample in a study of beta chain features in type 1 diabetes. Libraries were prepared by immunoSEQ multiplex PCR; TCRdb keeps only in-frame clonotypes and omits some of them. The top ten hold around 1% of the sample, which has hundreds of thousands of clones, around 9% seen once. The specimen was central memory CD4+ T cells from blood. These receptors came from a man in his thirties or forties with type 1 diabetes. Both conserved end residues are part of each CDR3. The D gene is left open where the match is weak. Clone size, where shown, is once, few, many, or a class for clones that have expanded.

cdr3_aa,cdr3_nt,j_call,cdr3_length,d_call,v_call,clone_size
CASSLEARGNTEAFF,TGTGCCAGCAGCTTAGAGGCCCGAGGGAACACTGAAGCTTTCTTT,TRBJ1-1,15,.,TRBV7-8,.
CASSLGVVQETQYF,TGTGCCAGCAGCCTGGGGGTGGTCCAAGAGACCCAGTACTTC,TRBJ2-5,14,.,TRBV11-2,.
CASRGRGRKYEQYF,TGTGCCAGCAGGGGGAGGGGGCGGAAGTACGAGCAGTACTTC,TRBJ2-7,14,.,TRBV28,.
CASSLGALGLETQYF,TGTGCCAGCAGCTTAGGGGCGCTGGGGCTCGAGACCCAGTACTTC,TRBJ2-5,15,.,TRBV7-6,few
CSAPDSYEQYF,TGCAGTGCTCCCGACAGCTACGAGCAGTACTTC,TRBJ2-7,11,.,TRBV20-1,.
CASSFSRQETQYF,TGTGCCAGCAGCTTCAGCCGGCAAGAGACCCAGTACTTC,TRBJ2-5,13,.,TRBV7-7,few
CASSPRRTNLDTQYF,TGTGCCAGCAGCCCCCGACGGACAAACCTGGATACGCAGTATTTT,TRBJ2-3,15,.,TRBV7-8,few
CASRRGGGQETQYF,TGTGCCAGCAGGAGAGGGGGTGGCCAAGAGACCCAGTACTTC,TRBJ2-5,14,.,TRBV27,few
CASSRQGSSGANVLTF,TGTGCCAGCAGTCGACAGGGGAGCTCTGGGGCCAACGTCCTGACTTTC,TRBJ2-6,16,TRBD1,TRBV27,few
CATSRVKGEGDEQFF,TGTGCCACTTCACGCGTTAAGGGCGAGGGGGATGAGCAGTTCTTC,TRBJ2-1,15,.,TRBV18,.
CASSLGALNTEAFF,TGTGCCAGCAGCTTAGGGGCGCTGAACACTGAAGCTTTCTTT,TRBJ1-1,14,.,TRBV7-2,few
CSAEFTDTQYF,TGCAGTGCTGAATTCACAGATACGCAGTATTTT,TRBJ2-3,11,.,TRBV20-1,few
CASSYERGGGEQFF,TGTGCCAGCAGTTACGAGCGGGGGGGCGGTGAGCAGTTCTTC,TRBJ2-1,14,TRBD2,TRBV6-5,.
CATEGHYNEQFF,TGTGCCACCGAGGGGCACTACAATGAGCAGTTCTTC,TRBJ2-1,12,.,TRBV6-6,.
CASTWTGAHRRNEQFF,TGTGCCAGCACCTGGACAGGGGCTCACCGGAGGAATGAGCAGTTCTTC,TRBJ2-1,16,TRBD1,TRBV27,many
CASSLSNSGEQYF,TGTGCCAGCAGCTTAAGTAATTCGGGCGAGCAGTACTTC,TRBJ2-7,13,.,TRBV7-9,many
CASSESGQGLSEQYF,TGTGCCAGCAGTGAATCAGGACAGGGGTTATCCGAGCAGTACTTC,TRBJ2-7,15,TRBD1,TRBV2,few
CASSQWTGEDDGYTF,TGTGCCAGCAGCCAATGGACAGGGGAAGATGATGGCTACACCTTC,TRBJ1-2,15,TRBD1,TRBV7-9,many
CASSFQPQETQYF,TGTGCCAGCAGCTTCCAGCCCCAAGAGACCCAGTACTTC,TRBJ2-5,13,.,TRBV11-2,few
CASSHRQNNSPLHF,TGTGCCAGCAGTCACCGACAGAATAATTCACCCCTCCACTTT,TRBJ1-6,14,.,TRBV6-5,few
CAISESFLGGLGGELFF,TGTGCCATCAGTGAGTCGTTCCTCGGGGGGCTCGGCGGGGAGCTGTTTTTT,TRBJ2-2,17,.,TRBV10-3,few
CASSYPARDEQYF,TGCGCCAGCAGTTACCCCGCTAGGGATGAGCAGTACTTC,TRBJ2-7,13,.,TRBV5-1,.
CASSLGQPRDTQYF,TGTGCCAGCAGCTTAGGGCAGCCGAGGGATACGCAGTATTTT,TRBJ2-3,14,.,TRBV11-3,.
CASSQGVGQGGDTQYF,TGCGCCAGCAGCCAGGGCGTAGGACAGGGTGGTGATACGCAGTATTTT,TRBJ2-3,16,TRBD1,TRBV4-3,.
CASSPDRGSDTQYF,TGTGCCAGCAGCCCGGACAGGGGCTCAGATACGCAGTATTTT,TRBJ2-3,14,TRBD1,TRBV7-9,many
CASSDEREVHEQYF,TGTGCCAGCAGTGACGAAAGGGAGGTCCACGAGCAGTACTTC,TRBJ2-7,14,.,TRBV2,few
CATGAGPGTQYF,TGTGCCACGGGGGCTGGCCCCGGGACCCAGTACTTC,TRBJ2-5,12,.,TRBV15,.
CASSSTGLAQHF,TGTGCCAGCAGCTCAACAGGGCTGGCCCAGCATTTT,TRBJ1-5,12,.,TRBV5-6,.
CASSHQGSGYTF,TGTGCCAGCAGCCACCAGGGAAGTGGCTACACCTTC,TRBJ1-2,12,.,TRBV11-2,.
CASTGAPGVGNEQYF,TGTGCCAGCACAGGGGCCCCGGGAGTGGGAAACGAGCAGTACTTC,TRBJ2-7,15,.,TRBV6-5,few
CASSDPQTGVYGYTF,TGCGCCAGCAGTGACCCTCAGACAGGCGTCTATGGCTACACCTTC,TRBJ1-2,15,.,TRBV10-2,few
CASTDLYGYTF,TGTGCCAGTACTGACCTCTATGGCTACACCTTC,TRBJ1-2,11,.,TRBV19,.
CASSLLARDREDGYTF,TGTGCCAGCAGCTTGTTGGCCCGGGACAGGGAGGATGGCTACACCTTC,TRBJ1-2,16,TRBD1,TRBV7-2,.
CAWNTGQATTNEKLFF,TGTGCCTGGAACACAGGACAGGCCACAACTAATGAAAAACTGTTTTTT,TRBJ1-4,16,TRBD1,TRBV30,.
CASSSDLAGGYTF,TGTGCCAGCAGCTCCGACCTGGCTGGTGGCTACACCTTC,TRBJ1-2,13,.,TRBV7-2,.
CASSFHRDSPLHF,TGTGCCAGCAGCTTCCACAGGGATTCACCCCTCCACTTT,TRBJ1-6,13,.,TRBV7-2,few
CASSLQEDLDTQYF,TGTGCCAGCAGTTTGCAGGAAGATTTAGATACGCAGTATTTT,TRBJ2-3,14,.,TRBV2,.
CASSSETGDEKLFF,TGTGCCAGCAGCTCGGAGACAGGGGACGAAAAACTGTTTTTT,TRBJ1-4,14,TRBD1,TRBV5-6,few
CASSYSIGQPQHF,TGTGCCAGCAGTTACTCTATAGGACAGCCCCAGCATTTT,TRBJ1-5,13,.,TRBV6-6,.
CASSEARRDGYTF,TGTGCCAGCAGTGAAGCGCGGAGGGATGGCTACACCTTC,TRBJ1-2,13,.,TRBV2,.
CASSQGSSGVETQYF,TGCGCCAGCAGCCAAGGGTCTAGCGGGGTCGAGACCCAGTACTTC,TRBJ2-5,15,TRBD2,TRBV4-1,.
CSAIATDTQYF,TGCAGTGCGATAGCCACAGATACGCAGTATTTT,TRBJ2-3,11,.,TRBV20-1,.
CASSYGTTNYEQYF,TGTGCCAGCAGTTATGGGACTACCAACTACGAGCAGTACTTC,TRBJ2-7,14,TRBD2,TRBV6-5,few
CASSRSGGAETQYF,TGTGCCAGCAGTCGTAGCGGGGGGGCCGAGACCCAGTACTTC,TRBJ2-5,14,TRBD2,TRBV28,.
CASSLGTAHGEAFF,TGTGCCAGCAGCTTGGGGACGGCCCACGGTGAAGCTTTCTTT,TRBJ1-1,14,.,TRBV28,.
CASNRLAGAQETQYF,TGTGCCAGCAACCGACTAGCGGGAGCCCAAGAGACCCAGTACTTC,TRBJ2-5,15,TRBD2,TRBV28,few
CASSDPGQTYEQYF,TGTGCCAGCAGCGACCCGGGACAGACCTACGAGCAGTACTTC,TRBJ2-7,14,TRBD1,TRBV6-1,few
CASTQTAYNEQFF,TGTGCCAGCACCCAGACTGCCTACAATGAGCAGTTCTTC,TRBJ2-1,13,.,TRBV2,few
CASSLLQGSGGYTF,TGCGCCAGCAGCTTGTTACAGGGGAGCGGTGGCTACACCTTC,TRBJ1-2,14,TRBD1,TRBV5-1,few
CSVERGRAHGYTF,TGCAGCGTTGAAAGAGGCAGGGCCCATGGCTACACCTTC,TRBJ1-2,13,.,TRBV29-1,.
CASSSGVLAGASGETQYF,TGTGCCAGCAGCTCGGGTGTGCTAGCGGGGGCCTCCGGGGAGACCCAGTACTTC,TRBJ2-5,18,TRBD2,TRBV7-2,few
CASSIDRENTIYF,TGTGCCAGCAGCATTGACAGGGAGAACACCATATATTTT,TRBJ1-3,13,TRBD1,TRBV11-2,few
CASSVGQETQYF,TGTGCCAGCAGCGTTGGACAAGAGACCCAGTACTTC,TRBJ2-5,12,.,TRBV7-9,few